This T cell receptor beta chain came from a study of blood T cell repertoires in COVID-19. For the study at large: Researchers got acute and convalescent COVID-19 samples from the United States, Italy and Spain.

The age range of participants was 18 to 89 years, with residence in about two dozen US areas. The CDR3 extends over 15 amino acids. Germline CDR1 reads SGHDT; CDR2 reads YYEEEE. Trimming took off 1 base at V and 2 bases at J, with 12 bases between the two ends. Profiling relied on immunoSEQ multiplex PCR, and the TCRdb table lists in-frame clones only, not all of them. The table lists 190,000 or so clones, roughly 87% of them singletons. The sample was PBMCs or T cells enriched from blood (not recorded which). The clonotype comes from a man aged 18 to 30 with acute COVID-19. The chain has TRBV5-6 and TRBJ1-1; weak D call: TRBD1 (6 bases). CDR3 sequence (DNA): TGTGCCAGCAGCTTGTTGGACAGATTAAACACTGAAGCTTTCTTT. Translation gives CASSLLDRLNTEAFF.